This T cell receptor (beta chain) came from a study of patients and donors after allogeneic stem cell transplantation. Trimming removed 3 bases from V and 2 bases from J; junction bases left unmatched: 10. The CDR3 covers 17 residues. Using its own MiXCR run on the RT-PCR reads, TCRdb lists one record per CDR3 protein. The sample lists about a million distinct CDR3 sequences, under 20% seen once, with around 6% in the top ten. The sample taken for sequencing was blood, either unsorted or a sorted T cell fraction (not recorded which). The J gene is TRBJ2-3, the V gene TRBV12-3 or TRBV12-4; TRBD2 agrees at 8 bases. The TCR sequence derives from a human donor who was either an allogeneic HSCT recipient or a stem cell or donor lymphocyte infusion donor (not recorded which). It is not recorded whose cells these are; they may come from a transplant donor. Written as DNA, the CDR3 is TGTGCCAGCAGTTTTAGCGAGCGGGGGAGTTCCACAGATACGCAGTATTTT. Encoded protein: CASSFSERGSSTDTQYF.